This T cell receptor beta chain was sequenced in a study of shared clonotypes between healthy human individuals. TCRdb's copy holds only in-frame clones and misses some; the assay was immunoSEQ multiplex PCR. Of about 530,000 clones in the sample, 90% to 96% were seen once. V was pared by 2 bases and J by 8 bases, with 7 bases between. The germline gives CDR1 MNHEY, CDR2 SMNVEV (reference sequence). The CDR3 has 13 amino acids. The specimen sequenced was naive CD4+ T cells sorted from blood. Documented subset: CD45RA+ positively selected. The clonotype originates from a woman in her twenties or thirties in good health. The chain couples TRBV27 to TRBJ1-6, with D hard to call. DNA for the CDR3: TGTGCCAGCAGTTTACGCCCCCATTCACCCCTCCACTTT. The encoded protein is CASSLRPHSPLHF.